The 16 T cell receptor beta chains in this list originate from one sample, sequenced in a study of T cells in Graves' hyperthyroidism and ophthalmopathy. The investigators amplified TCR beta CDR3 regions from RNA transcripts. The study used the HTBI primer set for a first-round RT-PCR of the TCR CDR3. Each CDR3 protein gets one entry after TCRdb re-called the multiplex PCR reads with MiXCR. This sample carries roughly 280,000 distinct CDR3 sequences, approximately 23% of them seen once, and the ten largest clones take 64%. The sequencing input was blood. The origin of the receptors is a man aged 25 to 40 with Graves' ophthalmopathy.

This chain uses TRBV11-3 with TRBJ2-5; TRBD2 aligns across 7 bases. V lost 2 bases and J lost 13; bases outside the gene matches: 13. The CDR3 loop spans 14 amino acids. Germline values: CDR1 SGHNT, CDR2 YENEEA. The CDR3 sequence is CASSLYGGSDEMYF. CDR3 DNA sequence: TGTGCCAGCAGCTTATATGGCGGGAGCGACGAAATGTACTTC.

This clonotype was seen a single time. The chain recombines TRBV6-1 with TRBJ2-5, with 7 nucleotides matching TRBD1. Trimming took 9 bases from V and 4 from J; bases not matched to a gene: 8. CDR1 MNHNS and CDR2 SASEGT come from the germline V gene. This CDR3 contains 13 residues. This chain's CDR3 is CASKDRVGETQYF. The DNA for the CDR3 is TGTGCCAGTAAAGACAGGGTCGGAGAGACCCAGTACTTC.

This clonotype was detected only a few times. The chain is built from TRBV5-6 and TRBJ2-1; 10 nucleotides line up with TRBD2. Germline-derived CDR1 and CDR2 are SGHDT and YYEEEE. Trimming cost V 1 base and J 9 bases; bases outside gene matches: 4. The CDR3 contains 14 residues. CDR3: CASSLPSGGSEQFF. As DNA, the CDR3 is TGTGCCAGCAGCTTGCCTAGCGGGGGTTCTGAGCAGTTCTTC.

At least ten counts were recorded for this clonotype. This rearrangement joins TRBV5-1 to TRBJ2-2; tentative D call: TRBD2 (5 bases). Per the germline V gene, CDR1 is SGHRS and CDR2 is YFSETQ. The CDR3 runs to 12 residues. V shed 7 bases and J shed 8 bases, with 12 bases lying between them. The CDR3 coding sequence is TGCGCCAGCGGAAAGGAGGTGGGGGAGCTGTTTTTT. Translated, it gives CASGKEVGELFF.

This clonotype was detected ten times or more. The chain combines TRBV28 with TRBJ2-2; 8 bases fit TRBD2. The CDR3 totals 19 residues. V lost 4 bases and J lost 4; bases outside the gene matches: 17. Germline values: CDR1 MDHEN, CDR2 SYDVKM. The CDR3 loop reads CASSSPGGLADSSTGELFF. The DNA for the CDR3 is TGTGCCAGCAGTTCCCCGGGGGGGCTAGCGGATAGTAGCACCGGGGAGCTGTTTTTT.

CDR3 nucleotide sequence: TGTGCCAGCAGCTTAGTCCGCAAGACTGTGGGGGCGCGATCGACTGAAGCTTTCTTT. Amino acid sequence: CASSLVRKTVGARSTEAFF. The chain uses TRBV7-6 and TRBJ1-1, with D possibly matching TRBD1 (6 bases). Trimming removed 1 base from V and 5 bases from J, with 26 bases in between. The CDR3 has 19 amino acids. Germline CDR1 reads SGHVS; CDR2 reads FNYEAQ.

The CDR3 here is CSAGGTGGLFQPQHF. For the CDR3, the DNA is TGCAGTGCTGGTGGGACAGGGGGTTTGTTTCAGCCCCAGCATTTT. This chain links TRBV20-1 with TRBJ1-5; TRBD1 agrees at 11 bases. Per germline, CDR1 DFQATT and CDR2 SNEGSKA (reference sequence). V trimming: 5 bases; J trimming: 6 bases; junction bases outside the gene matches: 9. The CDR3 covers 15 residues.

This clonotype was counted ten times or more. This chain uses TRBV3-1 with TRBJ2-1, with 7 bases that match TRBD2. CDR1 LGHDT and CDR2 YNNKEL come from the germline V gene (reference sequence). V lost 4 bases and J lost 1; bases outside the gene matches: 10. The CDR3 totals 17 residues. CDR3 sequence reads: CASSPEGSGTSYNEQFF. The CDR3 DNA is TGTGCCAGCAGCCCCGAGGGGAGCGGGACGTCCTACAATGAGCAGTTCTTC.

CDR3 protein: CASSLGGSAQYF. The CDR3 DNA sequence: TGTGCCAGCAGCTTGGGGGGGTCAGCGCAGTACTTC. This chain joins TRBV5-4 and TRBJ2-7, with D perhaps being TRBD1 or TRBD2 (5 bases each). Germline V lookup: CDR1 SGHNT, CDR2 YYREEE (reference sequence). V was shortened by 0 bases and J by 9 bases, with 10 bases between the two germline ends. This CDR3 is built from 12 residues.

This clonotype showed up many times. This chain joins TRBV10-3 and TRBJ1-6, with D tentatively TRBD1 (5 bases). The CDR3 loop spans 15 amino acids. Trimming removed 0 bases at V and 5 bases at J, with 8 bases between. Germline CDR1 and CDR2: ENHRY and SYGVKD. The CDR3 sequence is CAISESAGNNSPLHF. The CDR3 bases are TGTGCCATCAGTGAGTCAGCAGGGAATAATTCACCCCTCCACTTT.

In its sample, this clonotype was seen once. The J gene is TRBJ2-5, the V gene TRBV28; D remains unclear. The V end lost 6 bases, the J end lost 4 bases, and 9 bases lay between the germline ends. Per the germline V gene, CDR1 is MDHEN and CDR2 is SYDVKM. The CDR3 consists of 12 residues. The CDR3 DNA reads TGTGCCAGCAGGATTGGGGTAGAGACCCAGTACTTC. It translates to CASRIGVETQYF.

The gene calls are TRBV20-1 and TRBJ1-1; perhaps TRBD1 as D (5 bases). This CDR3 region has 11 residues. V lost 5 bases, J lost 7 bases, and 11 bases lay in between. CDR1 and CDR2 (germline): DFQATT, SNEGSKA (reference sequence). The CDR3 coding sequence is TGCAGTGCTTATAACGGGGGTGAAGCTTTCTTT. It yields the protein CSAYNGGEAFF.

The chain carries TRBV2 and TRBJ1-5; TRBD1 matches 9 bases. Germline values: CDR1 SNHLY, CDR2 FYNNEI. This CDR3 region has 15 residues. V was clipped by 6 bases and J by 0 bases; unmatched bases: 3. The CDR3 DNA reads as TGTGCCAGCAGAACAGGGGGCACTAGCAATCAGCCCCAGCATTTT. It encodes CASRTGGTSNQPQHF.

This chain joins TRBV6-1 and TRBJ2-1; D is ambiguous. Trimming left V 0 bases short and J 0 bases short, with 12 bases between. The CDR3 contains 17 residues. Germline loops: CDR1 MNHNS, CDR2 SASEGT. The CDR3 bases are TGTGCCAGCAGTGAAGCGCTTGACAAGAGCTCCTACAATGAGCAGTTCTTC. Amino acids: CASSEALDKSSYNEQFF.

Turning to this clonotype: Just one base apart from a much larger clone, this may be a read error. The chain has TRBV10-2 and TRBJ2-7, with TRBD2 matching 7 bases. This CDR3 contains 11 residues. Germline V CDR1 and CDR2: WSHSY, SAAADI. Losses at the gene ends were 7 bases for V and 9 bases for J; bases not matched to a gene: 6. The CDR3 region has the DNA TGCGCCAGCACCCATGGGGGGGGGCAGTACTTC. It translates to CASTHGGGQYF.

This clonotype came up a few times. The chain carries TRBV5-1 and TRBJ1-3; D is uncertain. Deletions cut 5 bases from V and 0 bases from J, with 9 bases between. The CDR3 loop spans 14 amino acids. In germline, CDR1 is SGHRS, CDR2 YFSETQ. CDR3 DNA sequence: TGCGCCAGCAGTCCCGGAATCTCTGGAAACACCATATATTTT. Translating gives CASSPGISGNTIYF.